This T cell receptor (beta chain) is drawn from a study of T cells in Graves' hyperthyroidism and ophthalmopathy. This clonotype was seen many times. At one of its ends the junction is not consistent with the germline gene, which may arise from a read error. RNA transcripts were the template for amplifying TCR beta CDR3 regions. TCR CDR3 underwent first-round RT-PCR with the HTBI primer set. TCRdb reprocessed the multiplex PCR reads via MiXCR and lists one record per CDR3 protein. This repertoire shows roughly 520,000 distinct CDR3 sequences, around a quarter found once; its top ten account for around 11%. The sequence derives from a woman in her 30s with Graves' ophthalmopathy. The sample comprised blood.

The CDR3 spells CASSEDRLYQETQYF. The CDR3 coding sequence is TGTGCCAGCAGCGAAGACAGACTTTATCAAGAGACCCAGTACTTC. The J gene is TRBJ2-5, the V gene TRBV2; TRBD1 is a possible D gene (5 bases). Germline CDR1 is SNHLY and CDR2 is FYNNEI. The CDR3 has 15 amino acids. Variable domain in full (rest from reference TRBV2 and TRBJ2-5): EPEVTQTPSHQVTQMGQEVILRCVPISNHLYFYWYRQILGQKVEFLVSFYNNEISEKSEIFDDQFSVERPDGSNFTLKIRSTKLEDSAMYFCASSEDRLYQETQYFGPGTRLLVL.